This T cell receptor (beta chain) is from a study of blood T cell repertoires in COVID-19. Study-level information: Specimens from acute and convalescent COVID-19 originated in the United States, Italy and Spain. PBMCs, B-cell-depleted T cells, or T cells provided the cDNA or gDNA that made up the material.

V trimming: 7 bases; J trimming: 2 bases; junction bases outside the gene matches: 9. The germline CDR1 and CDR2 sequences are MNHEY and SVGAGI. The CDR3 runs 15 residues. Study processing details: Reference gene primers were amplified, and this amplification served to estimate nucleated cell counts. This table comes from immunoSEQ multiplex PCR, and its TCRdb copy is limited to in-frame clones, with some not included. V, J and clone size are those of that table, while D and trimming were read from the DNA. Here the sample spans 70,000 or so clones, 78% being singletons. The clonotype originates from a human donor in a cohort sampled during active COVID-19. The sample taken for sequencing was peripheral blood. The V gene is TRBV6-5, the J gene TRBJ2-7, with 9 bases matching TRBD1. This CDR3 is CASKLSRTGAYEQYF. The CDR3 DNA follows: TGTGCCAGCAAACTATCTCGGACAGGGGCCTACGAGCAGTACTTC.